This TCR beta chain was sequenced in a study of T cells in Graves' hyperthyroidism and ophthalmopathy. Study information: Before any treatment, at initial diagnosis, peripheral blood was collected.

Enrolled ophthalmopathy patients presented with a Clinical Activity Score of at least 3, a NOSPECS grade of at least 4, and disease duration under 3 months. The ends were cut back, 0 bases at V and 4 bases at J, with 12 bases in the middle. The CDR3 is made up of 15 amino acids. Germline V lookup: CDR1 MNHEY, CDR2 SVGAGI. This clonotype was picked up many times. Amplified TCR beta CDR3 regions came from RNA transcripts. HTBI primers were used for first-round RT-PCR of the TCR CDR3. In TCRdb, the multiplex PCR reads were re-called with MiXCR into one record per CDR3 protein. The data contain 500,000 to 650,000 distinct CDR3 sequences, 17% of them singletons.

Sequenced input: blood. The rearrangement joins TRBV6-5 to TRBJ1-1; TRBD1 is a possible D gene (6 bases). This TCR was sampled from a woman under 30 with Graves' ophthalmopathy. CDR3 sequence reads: CASSYSSRGGTEAFF. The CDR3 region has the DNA TGTGCCAGCAGTTACTCATCGAGGGGGGGCACTGAAGCTTTCTTT.